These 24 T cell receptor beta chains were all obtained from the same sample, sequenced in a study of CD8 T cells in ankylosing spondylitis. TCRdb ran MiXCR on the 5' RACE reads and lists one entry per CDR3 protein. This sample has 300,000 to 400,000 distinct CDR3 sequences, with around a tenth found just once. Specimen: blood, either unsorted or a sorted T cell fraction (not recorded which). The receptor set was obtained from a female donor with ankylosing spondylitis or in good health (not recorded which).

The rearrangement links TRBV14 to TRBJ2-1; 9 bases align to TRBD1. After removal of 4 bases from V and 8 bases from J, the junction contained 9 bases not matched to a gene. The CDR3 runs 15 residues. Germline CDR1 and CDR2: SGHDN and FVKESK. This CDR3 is CASSPGQGKSHEQFF. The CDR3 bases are TGTGCCAGCAGCCCCGGACAGGGGAAATCGCATGAGCAGTTCTTC.

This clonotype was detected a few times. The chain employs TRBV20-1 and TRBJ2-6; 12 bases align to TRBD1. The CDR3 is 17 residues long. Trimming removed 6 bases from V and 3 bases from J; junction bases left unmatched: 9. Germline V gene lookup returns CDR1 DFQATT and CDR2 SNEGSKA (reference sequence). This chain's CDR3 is CSAMTGQGALGANVLTF. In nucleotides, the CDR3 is TGCAGTGCCATGACGGGACAGGGGGCGCTTGGGGCCAACGTCCTGACTTTC.

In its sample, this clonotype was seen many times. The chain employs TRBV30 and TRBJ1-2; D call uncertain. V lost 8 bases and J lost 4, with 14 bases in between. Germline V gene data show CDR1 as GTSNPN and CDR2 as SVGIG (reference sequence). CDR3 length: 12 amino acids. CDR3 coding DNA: TGTGCCCGCGGCGAAGAGCCCTATGGCTACACCTTC. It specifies CARGEEPYGYTF.

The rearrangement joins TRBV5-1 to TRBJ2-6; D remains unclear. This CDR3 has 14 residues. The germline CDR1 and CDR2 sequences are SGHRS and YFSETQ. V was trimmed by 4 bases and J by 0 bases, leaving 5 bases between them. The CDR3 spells CASSPFSGANVLTF. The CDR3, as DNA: TGCGCCAGCAGCCCCTTCTCTGGGGCCAACGTCCTGACTTTC.

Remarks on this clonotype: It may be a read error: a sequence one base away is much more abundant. CDR3 in amino acids: CAISPTPEETQYF. DNA for the CDR3: TGTGCCATCAGCCCGACACCGGAGGAGACCCAGTACTTC. This rearrangement joins TRBV5-6 to TRBJ2-5; D not certain. CDR3 length: 13 residues. CDR1 is SGHDT, CDR2 YYEEEE, per germline.

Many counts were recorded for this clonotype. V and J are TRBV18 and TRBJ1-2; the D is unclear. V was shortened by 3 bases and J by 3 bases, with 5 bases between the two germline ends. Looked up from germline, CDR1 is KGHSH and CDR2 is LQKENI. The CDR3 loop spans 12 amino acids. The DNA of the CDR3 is TGTGCCAGCTCACCCTCAGACTATGGCTACACCTTC. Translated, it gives CASSPSDYGYTF.

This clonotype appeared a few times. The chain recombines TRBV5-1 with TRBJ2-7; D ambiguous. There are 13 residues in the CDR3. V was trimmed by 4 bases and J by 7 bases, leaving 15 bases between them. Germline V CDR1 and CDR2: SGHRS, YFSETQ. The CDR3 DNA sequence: TGCGCCAGCAGCACCGTTATGTCTGAGGAGCAGTACTTC. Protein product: CASSTVMSEEQYF.

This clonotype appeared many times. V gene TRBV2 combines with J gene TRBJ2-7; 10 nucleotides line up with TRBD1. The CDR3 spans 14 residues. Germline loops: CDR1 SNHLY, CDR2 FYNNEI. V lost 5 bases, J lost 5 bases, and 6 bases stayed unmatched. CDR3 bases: TGTGCCAGCAGTATACGGGGACAGGGGAACGAGCAGTACTTC. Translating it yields CASSIRGQGNEQYF.

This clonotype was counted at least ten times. This chain's CDR3 is CAIRTGTHTGELFF. In nucleotides, the CDR3 is TGTGCCATCAGAACCGGGACCCACACCGGGGAGCTGTTTTTT. The gene calls are TRBV10-3 and TRBJ2-2; D assignment may be TRBD1 or TRBD2 (5 bases each). The CDR3 extends over 14 amino acids. Germline V gene data show CDR1 as ENHRY and CDR2 as SYGVKD. The ends were cut back, 6 bases at V and 3 bases at J, with 11 bases in the middle.

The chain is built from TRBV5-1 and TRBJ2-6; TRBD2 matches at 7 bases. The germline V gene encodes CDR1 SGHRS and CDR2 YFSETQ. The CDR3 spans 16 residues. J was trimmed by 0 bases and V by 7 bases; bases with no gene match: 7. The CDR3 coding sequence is TGCGCCAGCGGGAGGGTGCAGGACTCTGGGGCCAACGTCCTGACTTTC. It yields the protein CASGRVQDSGANVLTF.

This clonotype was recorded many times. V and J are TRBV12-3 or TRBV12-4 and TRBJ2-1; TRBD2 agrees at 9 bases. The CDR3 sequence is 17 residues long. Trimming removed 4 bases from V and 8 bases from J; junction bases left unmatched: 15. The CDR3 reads CASSSTLPGREGYEQFF. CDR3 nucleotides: TGTGCCAGCAGTTCCACCCTGCCCGGGCGGGAGGGCTATGAGCAGTTCTTC.

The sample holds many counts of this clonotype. This CDR3 reads CASSPGDRPYEQYF. The CDR3 DNA sequence: TGTGCCAGCAGTCCCGGGGACAGGCCCTACGAGCAGTACTTC. The chain links TRBV12-3 or TRBV12-4 to TRBJ2-7, with TRBD1 matching over 8 bases. J lost 2 bases, V lost 5 bases, and 5 bases had no gene match. The CDR3 has 14 residues.

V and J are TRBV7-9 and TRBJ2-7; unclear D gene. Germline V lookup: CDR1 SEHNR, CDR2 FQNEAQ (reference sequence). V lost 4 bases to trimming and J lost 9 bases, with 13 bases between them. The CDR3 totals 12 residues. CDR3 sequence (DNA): TGTGCCAGCAGCTCTGGGCCCATCCGGCAGTACTTC. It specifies CASSSGPIRQYF.

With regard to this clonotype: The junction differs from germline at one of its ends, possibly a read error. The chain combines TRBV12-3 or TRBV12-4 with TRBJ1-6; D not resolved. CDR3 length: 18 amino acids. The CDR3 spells CTSCLGSALKTINSPLHF. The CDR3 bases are TGTACCAGCTGTTTAGGGTCGGCCCTGAAAACGATCAATTCACCCCTCCACTTT.

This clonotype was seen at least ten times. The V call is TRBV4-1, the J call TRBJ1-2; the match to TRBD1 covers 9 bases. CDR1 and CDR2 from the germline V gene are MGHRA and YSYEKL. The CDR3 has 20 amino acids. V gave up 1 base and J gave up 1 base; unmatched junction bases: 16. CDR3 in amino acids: CASSQVLVGSWTGDNYGYTF. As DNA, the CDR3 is TGCGCCAGCAGCCAAGTCCTTGTGGGGAGTTGGACAGGGGATAACTATGGCTACACCTTC.

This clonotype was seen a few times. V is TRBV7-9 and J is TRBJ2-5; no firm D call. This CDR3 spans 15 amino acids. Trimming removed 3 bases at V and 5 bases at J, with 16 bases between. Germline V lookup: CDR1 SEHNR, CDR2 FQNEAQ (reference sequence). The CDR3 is CASSFKSGPGETQYF. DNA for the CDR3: TGTGCCAGCAGCTTTAAGTCAGGCCCCGGGGAGACCCAGTACTTC.

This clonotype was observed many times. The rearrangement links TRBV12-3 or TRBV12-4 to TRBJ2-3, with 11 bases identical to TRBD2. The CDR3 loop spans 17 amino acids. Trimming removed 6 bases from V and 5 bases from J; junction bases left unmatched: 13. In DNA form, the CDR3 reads TGTGCCAGCAGCCTCAGGAGACTAGCGGGGCCCGTAGATACGCAGTATTTT. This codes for CASSLRRLAGPVDTQYF.

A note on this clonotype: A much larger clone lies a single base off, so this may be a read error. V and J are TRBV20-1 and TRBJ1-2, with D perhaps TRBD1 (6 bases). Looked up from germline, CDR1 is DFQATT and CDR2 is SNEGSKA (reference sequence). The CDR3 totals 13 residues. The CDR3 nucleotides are TGCAGTGCCAAAGAGGGGGTAAACTATGGCAACACCTTC. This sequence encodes CSAKEGVNYGNTF.

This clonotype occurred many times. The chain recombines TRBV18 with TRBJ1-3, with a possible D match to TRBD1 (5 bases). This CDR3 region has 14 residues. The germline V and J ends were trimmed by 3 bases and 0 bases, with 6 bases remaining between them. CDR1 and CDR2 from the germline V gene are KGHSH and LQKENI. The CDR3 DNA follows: TGTGCCAGCTCACCGGGGCTCTCTGGAAACACCATATATTTT. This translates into CASSPGLSGNTIYF.

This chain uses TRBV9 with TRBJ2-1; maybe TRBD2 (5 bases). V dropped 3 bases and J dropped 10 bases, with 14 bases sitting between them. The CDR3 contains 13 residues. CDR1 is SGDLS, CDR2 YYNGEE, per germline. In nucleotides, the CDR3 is TGTGCCAGCAGCGCCGGACTTAACCGGGAGCAGTTCTTC. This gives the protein CASSAGLNREQFF.

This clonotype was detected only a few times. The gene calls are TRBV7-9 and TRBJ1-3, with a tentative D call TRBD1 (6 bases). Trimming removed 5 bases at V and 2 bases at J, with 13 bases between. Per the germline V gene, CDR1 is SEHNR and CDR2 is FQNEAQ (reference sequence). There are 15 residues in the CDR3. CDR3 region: CASSPQGSAGNTIYF. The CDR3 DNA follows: TGTGCCAGCAGCCCACAGGGTTCGGCTGGAAACACCATATATTTT.

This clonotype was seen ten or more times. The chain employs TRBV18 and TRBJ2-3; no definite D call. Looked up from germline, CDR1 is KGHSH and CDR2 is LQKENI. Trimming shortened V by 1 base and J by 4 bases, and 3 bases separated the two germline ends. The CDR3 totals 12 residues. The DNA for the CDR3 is TGTGCCAGCTCACCACGGGCAGATACGCAGTATTTT. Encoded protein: CASSPRADTQYF. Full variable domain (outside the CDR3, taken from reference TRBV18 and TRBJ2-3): NAGVMQNPRHLVRRRGQEARLRCSPMKGHSHVYWYRQLPEEGLKFMVYLQKENIIDESGMPKERFSAEFPKEGPSILRIQQVVRGDSAAYFCASSPRADTQYFGPGTRLTVL.

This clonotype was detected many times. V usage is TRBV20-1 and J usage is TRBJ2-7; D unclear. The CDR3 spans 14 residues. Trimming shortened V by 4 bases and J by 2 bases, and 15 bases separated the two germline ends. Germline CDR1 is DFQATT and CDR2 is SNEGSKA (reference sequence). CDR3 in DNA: TGCAGTGCTAACGGTGTGGCGGATACCTACGAGCAGTACTTC. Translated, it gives CSANGVADTYEQYF.

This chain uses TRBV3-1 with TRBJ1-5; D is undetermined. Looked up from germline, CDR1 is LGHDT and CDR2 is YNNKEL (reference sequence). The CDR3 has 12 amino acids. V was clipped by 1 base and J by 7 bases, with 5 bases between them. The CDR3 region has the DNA TGTGCCAGCAGCCAAGGAAGACAGCCCCAGCATTTT. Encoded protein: CASSQGRQPQHF.